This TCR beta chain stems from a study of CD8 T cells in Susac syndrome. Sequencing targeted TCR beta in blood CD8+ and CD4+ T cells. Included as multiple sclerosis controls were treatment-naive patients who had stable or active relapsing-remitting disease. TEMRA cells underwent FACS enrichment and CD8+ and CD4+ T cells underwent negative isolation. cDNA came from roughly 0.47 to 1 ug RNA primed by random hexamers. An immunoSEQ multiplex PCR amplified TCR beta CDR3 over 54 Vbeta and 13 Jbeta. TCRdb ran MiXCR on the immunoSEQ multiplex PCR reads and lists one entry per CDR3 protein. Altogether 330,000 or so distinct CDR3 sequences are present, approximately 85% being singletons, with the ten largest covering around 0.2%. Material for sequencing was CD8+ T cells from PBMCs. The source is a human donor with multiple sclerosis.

The CDR3 is CASSLLPSGTGDEQFF. CDR3 nucleotide sequence: TGCGCCAGCAGCCTCCTTCCTAGCGGGACAGGCGATGAGCAGTTCTTC. The chain recombines TRBV4-1 with TRBJ2-1; the D gene is possibly TRBD2 (9 bases). This CDR3 contains 16 residues. CDR1 is MGHRA, CDR2 YSYEKL, per germline. Trimming removed 4 bases from V and 8 bases from J, with 21 bases in between.